Listed below are T cell receptor beta chains from one sample, sequenced in a study of vaccination and CD4 T cells after COVID-19. TCRdb reprocessed the PCR reads with MiXCR, giving one entry per CDR3 protein. The table lists about 20,000 distinct CDR3 sequences, 66% of them singletons. The antigens of these receptors remain unknown. The sample taken for sequencing was CD4+ T cells from blood, cultured in vitro. The source of these receptors is a human donor who had recovered from COVID-19. CDR3s include the opening cysteine and the closing phenylalanine or tryptophan. The order of the fields is J gene, D gene, clone size, V gene, CDR3 length, CDR3 protein, CDR3 DNA. A D gene is named only where the DNA matches it firmly. Rows may omit the clone size; those that give it use once, few, many or a size class.

j_call: TRBJ2-3
d_call: -
clone_size: -
v_call: TRBV10-1
cdr3_length: 12
cdr3_aa: CASSDEADTQYF
cdr3_nt: TGCGCCAGCAGTGATGAGGCGGATACGCAGTATTTT

j_call: TRBJ2-1
d_call: TRBD2
clone_size: once
v_call: TRBV19
cdr3_length: 15
cdr3_aa: CASSIDGPGGNEQFF
cdr3_nt: TGTGCCAGTAGTATAGATGGTCCGGGGGGCAATGAGCAGTTCTTC

j_call: TRBJ2-3
d_call: TRBD1
clone_size: -
v_call: TRBV20-1
cdr3_length: 15
cdr3_aa: CSARNPGTATDTQYF
cdr3_nt: TGCAGTGCTAGAAACCCCGGGACAGCCACAGATACGCAGTATTTT

j_call: TRBJ1-5
d_call: -
clone_size: few
v_call: TRBV20-1
cdr3_length: 13
cdr3_aa: CSALTGGNQPQHF
cdr3_nt: TGCAGTGCTTTGACAGGCGGCAATCAGCCCCAGCATTTT

j_call: TRBJ1-1
d_call: -
clone_size: -
v_call: TRBV6-1
cdr3_length: 14
cdr3_aa: CASNPTGTRTEAFF
cdr3_nt: TGTGCCAGCAACCCGACAGGTACACGAACTGAAGCTTTCTTT

j_call: TRBJ1-3
d_call: -
clone_size: few
v_call: TRBV6-1
cdr3_length: 14
cdr3_aa: CASRDSLSINTIYF
cdr3_nt: TGTGCCAGCAGGGACTCATTGAGTATCAACACCATATATTTT

j_call: TRBJ1-6
d_call: -
clone_size: -
v_call: TRBV19
cdr3_length: 15
cdr3_aa: CASSHLTEGNSPLHF
cdr3_nt: TGTGCCAGTAGTCATTTGACAGAGGGAAATTCACCCCTCCACTTT

j_call: TRBJ2-3
d_call: TRBD2
clone_size: -
v_call: TRBV6-1
cdr3_length: 16
cdr3_aa: CASSAYLAGEGGSQYF
cdr3_nt: TGTGCCAGCAGTGCCTACCTAGCGGGGGAGGGGGGTTCGCAGTATTTT

j_call: TRBJ2-3
d_call: TRBD2
clone_size: -
v_call: TRBV20-1
cdr3_length: 13
cdr3_aa: CSAITSGRDTQYF
cdr3_nt: TGCAGTGCTATAACTAGCGGGAGGGATACGCAGTATTTT

j_call: TRBJ2-5
d_call: -
clone_size: -
v_call: TRBV11-3
cdr3_length: 16
cdr3_aa: CASSLVFAGYQETQYF
cdr3_nt: TGTGCCAGCAGCTTAGTCTTTGCAGGGTACCAAGAGACCCAGTACTTC

j_call: TRBJ2-7
d_call: TRBD2
clone_size: -
v_call: TRBV20-1
cdr3_length: 16
cdr3_aa: CSASLPSGGSSYEQYF
cdr3_nt: TGCAGTGCTAGCCTCCCCTCGGGGGGGAGCTCCTACGAGCAGTACTTC

j_call: TRBJ1-5
d_call: -
clone_size: -
v_call: TRBV30
cdr3_length: 13
cdr3_aa: CAWSADSNQPQHF
cdr3_nt: TGTGCCTGGAGTGCTGACAGTAATCAGCCCCAGCATTTT

j_call: TRBJ1-1
d_call: -
clone_size: -
v_call: TRBV5-1
cdr3_length: 14
cdr3_aa: CASSLGGAITEAFF
cdr3_nt: TGCGCCAGCAGCTTGGGGGGCGCGATCACTGAAGCTTTCTTT

j_call: TRBJ1-1
d_call: -
clone_size: -
v_call: TRBV6-2/TRBV6-3
cdr3_length: 16
cdr3_aa: CASSYAPGDMNTEAFF
cdr3_nt: TGTGCCAGCAGTTACGCACCTGGGGACATGAACACTGAAGCTTTCTTT

j_call: TRBJ2-7
d_call: -
clone_size: few
v_call: TRBV7-2
cdr3_length: 14
cdr3_aa: CASSLDRATGEQYF
cdr3_nt: TGTGCCAGCAGCTTAGACAGGGCAACGGGGGAGCAGTACTTC

j_call: TRBJ1-2
d_call: -
clone_size: few
v_call: TRBV24-1
cdr3_length: 13
cdr3_aa: CATSDYALGGYTF
cdr3_nt: TGTGCCACCAGTGACTACGCCCTGGGGGGCTACACCTTC

j_call: TRBJ1-3
d_call: -
clone_size: few
v_call: TRBV6-4
cdr3_length: 15
cdr3_aa: CASRYRDAGGNTIYF
cdr3_nt: TGTGCCAGCAGATACCGGGACGCCGGAGGAAACACCATATATTTT

j_call: TRBJ2-2
d_call: -
clone_size: -
v_call: TRBV19
cdr3_length: 16
cdr3_aa: CASSLMGGGPTGELFF
cdr3_nt: TGTGCCAGTAGTCTAATGGGAGGGGGACCCACCGGGGAGCTGTTTTTT

j_call: TRBJ1-1
d_call: TRBD1
clone_size: few
v_call: TRBV6-5
cdr3_length: 15
cdr3_aa: CASSYGQEVWTEAFF
cdr3_nt: TGTGCCAGCAGTTACGGACAGGAGGTTTGGACTGAAGCTTTCTTT

j_call: TRBJ1-1
d_call: -
clone_size: -
v_call: TRBV20-1
cdr3_length: 12
cdr3_aa: CSALFPSLGAFF
cdr3_nt: TGCAGTGCCCTCTTCCCTTCGCTGGGAGCTTTCTTT

j_call: TRBJ2-5
d_call: -
clone_size: -
v_call: TRBV6-4
cdr3_length: 12
cdr3_aa: CAKRDRWETQYF
cdr3_nt: TGTGCCAAGCGCGACAGGTGGGAGACCCAGTACTTC

j_call: TRBJ1-1
d_call: -
clone_size: few
v_call: TRBV7-9
cdr3_length: 15
cdr3_aa: CASSPVVWVGTEAFF
cdr3_nt: TGTGCCAGCAGCCCGGTAGTGTGGGTAGGCACTGAAGCTTTCTTT

j_call: TRBJ1-2
d_call: TRBD1
clone_size: -
v_call: TRBV7-2
cdr3_length: 13
cdr3_aa: CASSSTGGRGYTF
cdr3_nt: TGTGCCAGCAGCTCGACAGGGGGTCGCGGCTACACCTTC

j_call: TRBJ2-1
d_call: -
clone_size: -
v_call: TRBV7-2
cdr3_length: 15
cdr3_aa: CASSSGTQDHNEQFF
cdr3_nt: TGTGCCAGCAGCTCCGGGACACAAGATCACAATGAGCAGTTCTTC

j_call: TRBJ2-2
d_call: -
clone_size: few
v_call: TRBV7-9
cdr3_length: 16
cdr3_aa: CASSLGGGLNTGELFF
cdr3_nt: TGTGCCAGCAGCTTAGGAGGGGGGCTAAACACCGGGGAGCTGTTTTTT

j_call: TRBJ1-1
d_call: -
clone_size: -
v_call: TRBV7-6
cdr3_length: 14
cdr3_aa: CASSPHPRGAEAFF
cdr3_nt: TGTGCCAGCAGCCCACACCCTCGAGGGGCTGAAGCTTTCTTT

j_call: TRBJ2-3
d_call: TRBD2
clone_size: large
v_call: TRBV28
cdr3_length: 15
cdr3_aa: CASSLSGSMRNTQYF
cdr3_nt: TGTGCCAGCAGCCTCAGCGGGAGTATGAGGAATACGCAGTATTTT

j_call: TRBJ2-5
d_call: TRBD1
clone_size: few
v_call: TRBV5-4
cdr3_length: 15
cdr3_aa: CASSTRQGVRETQYF
cdr3_nt: TGTGCCAGCAGCACCCGACAGGGAGTACGAGAGACCCAGTACTTC

j_call: TRBJ1-4
d_call: -
clone_size: once
v_call: TRBV30
cdr3_length: 14
cdr3_aa: CAWSVPGWGEKLFF
cdr3_nt: TGTGCCTGGAGTGTACCCGGTTGGGGTGAAAAACTGTTTTTT

j_call: TRBJ2-3
d_call: -
clone_size: -
v_call: TRBV7-2
cdr3_length: 14
cdr3_aa: CASSLDSYTDTQYF
cdr3_nt: TGTGCCAGCAGCTTGGACAGTTACACAGATACGCAGTATTTT

j_call: TRBJ1-1
d_call: -
clone_size: few
v_call: TRBV7-6
cdr3_length: 14
cdr3_aa: CASSSQWRNTEAFF
cdr3_nt: TGTGCCAGCAGTTCCCAGTGGAGGAACACTGAAGCTTTCTTT

j_call: TRBJ1-5
d_call: -
clone_size: few
v_call: TRBV20-1
cdr3_length: 14
cdr3_aa: CSALVGRENQPQHF
cdr3_nt: TGCAGTGCTCTCGTGGGCAGGGAAAATCAGCCCCAGCATTTT

j_call: TRBJ2-7
d_call: -
clone_size: -
v_call: TRBV7-2
cdr3_length: 11
cdr3_aa: CASSLRNEQYF
cdr3_nt: TGTGCCAGCAGCCTCCGGAACGAGCAGTACTTC

j_call: TRBJ2-7
d_call: TRBD2
clone_size: -
v_call: TRBV12-5
cdr3_length: 18
cdr3_aa: CASATILRMGLEGNEQYF
cdr3_nt: TGTGCTAGTGCCACGATCTTAAGGATGGGACTAGAGGGAAACGAGCAGTACTTC

j_call: TRBJ1-2
d_call: -
clone_size: -
v_call: TRBV6-1
cdr3_length: 14
cdr3_aa: CASSALRVDYGYTF
cdr3_nt: TGTGCCAGCAGTGCTCTAAGGGTTGACTATGGCTACACCTTC

j_call: TRBJ2-3
d_call: -
clone_size: -
v_call: TRBV6-1
cdr3_length: 16
cdr3_aa: CASSEGYWATADTQYF
cdr3_nt: TGTGCCAGCAGTGAGGGGTACTGGGCTACGGCAGATACGCAGTATTTT

j_call: TRBJ1-6
d_call: TRBD1
clone_size: -
v_call: TRBV7-2
cdr3_length: 18
cdr3_aa: CASSHAGQGVSYNSPLHF
cdr3_nt: TGTGCCAGCAGCCATGCGGGACAGGGAGTATCCTATAATTCACCCCTCCACTTT

j_call: TRBJ2-2
d_call: -
clone_size: -
v_call: TRBV7-2
cdr3_length: 14
cdr3_aa: CASSHWGRRGELFF
cdr3_nt: TGTGCCAGCAGCCACTGGGGAAGGCGCGGGGAGCTGTTTTTT